This T cell receptor beta chain was found in a study of T cells after yellow fever vaccination. The overall study: The authors prepared low-cell-number fractions using SMART-Seq v4 Ultra Low Input. Overall study results and limits: Shared CD4/CD8 clonotypes were a small share, likely from convergent recombination. Re-detected after boosting: most primary clones, around 96% of CD4 and 80% to 90% of CD8.

The ends lost 1 base at V and 6 bases at J; junction bases unmatched: 4. This CDR3 is 14 amino acids long. Germline V gene data show CDR1 as SEHNR and CDR2 as FQNEAQ (reference sequence). They built TCR cDNA with 5'RACE template switching, a step that put in a universal primer site and UMIs. Using its own MiXCR run on the 5' RACE reads, TCRdb lists one record per CDR3 protein. The sample carries about 580,000 distinct CDR3 sequences, about a sixth recorded once. The sample holds a few counts of this clonotype. The antigen is unknown. This chain joins TRBV7-9 and TRBJ1-2; TRBD1 matches 8 bases. The sample in question was PBMCs, obtained 4 to 6 days after the first yellow fever vaccination. The receptor was isolated from a man aged 18 to 29 who received the YFV17D yellow fever vaccine. The CDR3 loop is CASSLVGQGHGYTF. The CDR3 coding sequence is TGTGCCAGCAGCTTAGTCGGACAGGGACATGGCTACACCTTC.